This TCR beta chain was recovered during a study of CD8 T cells in ankylosing spondylitis (dated by TCRdb to about 2017). Regarding the research as a whole: To find TCR variants linked to disease, the study profiled T cell receptor beta repertoires in ankylosing spondylitis patients and healthy donors. Peripheral blood was sampled, and synovial fluid was additionally collected from ankylosing spondylitis patients. The full study cohort comprised some 27 ankylosing spondylitis patients and approximately 100 healthy donors. Study-wide findings and limitations: According to the report, matched synovial fluid samples from ankylosing spondylitis patients were significantly enriched for the disease-linked clones. Blood from ankylosing spondylitis patients appeared to be characterized by a TCR beta motif composed of several highly homologous amino acid variants. Some TCR beta motif variants had previously been reported in synovial fluid and blood of reactive arthritis patients, which suggested common disease-initiation mechanisms. A CD8+ phenotype was shown by the disease-linked clones, which were found at relatively low frequencies in peripheral blood.

Sequencing was performed on an Illumina HiSeq 2500. Quantitative 5'-RACE with molecular barcodes was used to prepare TCR beta libraries. The study's own analysis went as follows. A new computational method, built on a probabilistic model of VDJ rearrangement, was used to identify disease-linked TCR variants. TCRdb reanalyzed the raw reads on its own, using fastp at Q25 for trimming and MiXCR for clone calling, and kept in-frame beta chains. Rows with a matching CDR3 protein are joined into one entry that keeps the most common DNA and genes. The V and J calls and clone size are TCRdb's, not the authors'. The sample has about 330,000 distinct CDR3 sequences on record, 6.5% to 10% of them singletons. Roughly 15% of the sample belongs to the ten largest clones. This clonotype was found a few times. It lacks a known antigen. Base qualities were left out, and no much larger clone turns up one base away. Reading from cysteine to phenylalanine, the CDR3 counts 16 amino acids. Only CDR3 DNA remains: 48 bases, in frame from the first base. CDR1 and CDR2, per the germline V gene, are SGHDN and FVKESK. Relative to germline, V is missing 4 bases and J is missing 4 bases, with 9 bases of the junction outside any gene match.

Here the chain combines TRBV14 and TRBJ2-7; TRBD2 agrees with 11 junctional bases. The sequence was obtained from a male donor with ankylosing spondylitis. The sample comprised blood, either unsorted or a sorted T cell fraction (not recorded which). The sequenced DNA: TGTGCCAGCAGCCCCCGACTAGCGGGAAGAAGATACGAGCAGTACTTC. This sequence encodes CASSPRLAGRRYEQYF.